A few counts support the clone carrying this T cell receptor beta chain. Germline loops: CDR1 SGHRS, CDR2 YFSETQ. V lost 3 bases and J lost 0, with 8 bases in between. The CDR3 is 14 amino acids. The sample comes from a study of human T cells and chemical hapten exposure. TCRdb reprocessed the RACE reads with MiXCR, giving one entry per CDR3 protein. This sample has roughly 200,000 distinct CDR3 sequences; approximately 26% occur once, and the top ten carry about 2.3%. The time point is: patch test 3, about 24 weeks after DPC sensitization. Treatment given: therapeutic diphenylcyclopropenone sensitization with weekly scalp DPC.

This clonotype originated in a woman between 40 and 55 years old with alopecia areata. Some clones in this sample may be carry-over from other donors' samples. This sample comprised whole blood, obtained in connection with sensitization to the hapten diphenylcyclopropenone (DPC). The chain has TRBV5-1 and TRBJ2-3; D is perhaps TRBD2 (5 bases). The CDR3 is CASSSRTSTDTQYF. CDR3 in DNA: TGCGCCAGCAGCTCTCGGACTAGCACAGATACGCAGTATTTT. The full variable domain, rest sourced from reference TRBV5-1 and TRBJ2-3, is KAGVTQTPRYLIKTRGQQVTLSCSPISGHRSVSWYQQTPGQGLQFLFEYFSETQRNKGNFPGRFSGRQFSNSRSEMNVSTLELGDSALYLCASSSRTSTDTQYFGPGTRLTVL.